This record covers a single TCR beta chain. What it binds is unknown. These data come from a study of cytomegalovirus exposure and HLA in healthy donors. Overall study findings and caveats: Reportedly, cytomegalovirus status was diagnosed with high sensitivity and specificity. Sequencing likely caused a cluster of highly shared sequence variants. Follow-up analysis seemed to connect common viral pathogens with several of the most significant clusters identified.

This CDR3 is built from 14 residues. V shed 0 bases and J shed 7 bases, with 8 bases lying between them. From germline, CDR1 is SGHDT and CDR2 YYEEEE. There were likely unrecorded immune exposures, though donors were nominally healthy when sampled. This PCR relied on a set of 60 Vbeta primers and 13 Jbeta primers. Sequencing used immunoSEQ multiplex PCR; TCRdb keeps in-frame clones, though not all of them. The repertoire has approximately 130,000 clones, 70% to 85% of them found once; the top ten carry around 1.7%. Sequencing input: PBMCs. The J gene is TRBJ1-6, the V gene TRBV5-6; D call uncertain. The sequence derives from a boy between 10 and 17 years old in good health and CMV-seronegative. CDR3 sequence reads: CASSLVQSNSPLHF. CDR3 coding DNA: TGTGCCAGCAGCTTGGTTCAGTCAAATTCACCCCTCCACTTT.